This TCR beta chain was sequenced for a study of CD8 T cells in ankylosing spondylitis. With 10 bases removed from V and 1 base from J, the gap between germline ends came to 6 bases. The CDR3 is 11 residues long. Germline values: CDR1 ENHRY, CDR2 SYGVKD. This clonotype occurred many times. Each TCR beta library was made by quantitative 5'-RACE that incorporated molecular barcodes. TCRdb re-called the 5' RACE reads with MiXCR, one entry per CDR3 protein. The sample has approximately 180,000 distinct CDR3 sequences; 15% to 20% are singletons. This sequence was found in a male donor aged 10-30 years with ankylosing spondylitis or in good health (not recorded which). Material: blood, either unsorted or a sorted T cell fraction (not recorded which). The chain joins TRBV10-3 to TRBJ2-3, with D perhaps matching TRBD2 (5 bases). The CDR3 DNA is TGTGCCACGAGGGGCACAGATACGCAGTATTTT. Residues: CATRGTDTQYF.